The present T cell receptor beta chain was sequenced within a study of OX40 agonist ivuxolimab in advanced cancers. Background for the entire study: Ivuxolimab was a fully human IgG2 agonistic monoclonal antibody targeting the costimulatory receptor OX40 (CD134). Intravenous ivuxolimab was administered to patients every 2 weeks at six dose levels: 0.01, 0.1, 0.3, 1.5, 3 and 10 mg/kg. Among the roughly 50 dose-escalation patients, around 19 had hepatocellular carcinoma, roughly 15 melanoma, 9 renal cell carcinoma and 9 head and neck cancer. The dose-escalation cohort was roughly 87% male with a mean age of approximately 60 years, ranging from roughly 20 to 80. Prior anti-PD-1, anti-PD-L1 or anti-CTLA-4 therapy was permitted, and approximately 39% of dose-escalation patients had received checkpoint inhibitors. Partial responses occurred in three dose-escalation patients, of whom one had hepatocellular carcinoma and two had cutaneous melanoma. The purpose of peripheral TCRbeta sequencing was to test whether ivuxolimab changed TCR sequence diversity and led to clonal T-cell expansion. The paper reports the monotherapy dose-escalation portion (N of about 51 patients) of the phase I ivuxolimab trial. Study-wide findings and limitations: Low levels of normalized T-cell clonal expansion were also shown by some nonresponding patients. Which antigens the clonally expanded peripheral T cells were specific for was not determined. In the 0.1-3.0 mg/kg groups, partial responders were among the patients with the lowest normalized peripheral clonal expansion, particularly in CD8+ T cells. After ivuxolimab, more expanded clones were found on average in CD8+ T cells than in CD4+ T cells. At doses of 0.1 to 3.0 mg/kg, clonal expansion of both CD4+ and CD8+ T cells in blood was seen between baseline and week 6.

The CDR3, cysteine through phenylalanine, is 15 amino acids long. This entry keeps only the CDR3 DNA: 45 bases, framed from base 1. V loses 6 bases of germline sequence and J loses 3 bases, and the interval between the two ends is 15 bases. Via the germline V gene, CDR1 is MRHNA and CDR2 SNTAGT. On this clone itself: What this receptor recognizes is not known. Per-nucleotide qualities are absent, and no much larger clonotype sits a single base away.

Patients with a history of autoimmune disease or receiving systemic immunosuppression were excluded from the trial. Peripheral blood for TCR sequencing was drawn from every dose cohort at baseline, at cycle 4 day 1 and at cycle 7 day 1. The samples were drawn from a first-in-human, open-label, multicenter phase I dose-escalation trial of ivuxolimab. Adults with locally advanced or metastatic melanoma, renal cell, hepatocellular, or head and neck squamous cell carcinoma were enrolled in the trial. Before TCR sequencing, CD4+ T cells and CD8+ T cells from peripheral blood were sorted into separate populations. For sequencing of the TCRbeta CDR3 region, genomic DNA was extracted from the sorted cells. The immunoSEQ Assay was used to sequence the TCRbeta CDR3 regions. This is the immuneACCESS table as TCRdb keeps it, with only in-frame sequences that have V and J called. A part of the clones is gone; compared with another copy, unresolved V genes explain less than half, and the rest is unexplained. Within this sample are about 77,000 clones, with about four fifths of them counted one time only. The ten largest clones capture less than 0.85% of the sample.

This receptor was identified in an adult with an advanced solid tumor such as melanoma, head and neck, liver or kidney cancer. This receptor chain uses TRBV6-4 and TRBJ2-1; perhaps TRBD2 is the D gene, with 6 bases matching. Sequenced material: CD4+ or CD8+ T cells sorted from blood, taken in a trial of the OX40 agonist ivuxolimab. The base sequence is TGTGCCAGCAGCGCGATAGCGGCCGTCTACAATGAGCAGTTCTTC. This encodes CASSAIAAVYNEQFF.